This T cell receptor beta chain was sequenced for a study of T cells in localized non-small cell lung cancer. Findings and caveats of the study: Increased T cell density in blood showed an association with longer overall survival. Owing to sequencing of a solitary tumor region, heterogeneity cannot be discounted. Paired adjacent lung recovered a median about 60 of the top 100 tumor clones.

Libraries were prepared by immunoSEQ multiplex PCR; TCRdb keeps only in-frame clonotypes and omits some of them. The sample consists of about 41,000 clones, around 83% of them appearing once. A remark on this clone: Antigen unknown.

The input for sequencing was PBMCs, taken before any cancer treatment. This receptor was obtained from a man between 40 and 70 years old with stage II lung adenocarcinoma.

CDR3 DNA sequence: TGTGCCAGCAGCCCGGGGCAGGGCAGGCACGAGCAGTACTTC. Amino acid sequence: CASSPGQGRHEQYF. This chain joins TRBV9 and TRBJ2-7; perhaps D is TRBD1 or TRBD2 (5 bases each). The CDR3 covers 14 residues. V was pared by 4 bases and J by 5 bases, with 16 bases between. The germline gives CDR1 SGDLS, CDR2 YYNGEE.